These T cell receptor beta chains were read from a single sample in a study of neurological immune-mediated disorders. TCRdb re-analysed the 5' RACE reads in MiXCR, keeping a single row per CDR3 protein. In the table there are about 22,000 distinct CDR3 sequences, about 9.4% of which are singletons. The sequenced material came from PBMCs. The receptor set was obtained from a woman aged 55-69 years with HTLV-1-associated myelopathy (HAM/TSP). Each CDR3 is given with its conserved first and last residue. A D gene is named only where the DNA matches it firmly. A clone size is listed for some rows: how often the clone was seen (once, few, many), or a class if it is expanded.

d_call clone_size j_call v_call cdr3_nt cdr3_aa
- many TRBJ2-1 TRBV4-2 TGTGCCAGCAGCCAAGATTTGGGGGACCCCCGACAGTTCTTC CASSQDLGDPRQFF
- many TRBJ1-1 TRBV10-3 TGTGCCATCAGGGGTGAGAACACTGAAGCTTTCTTT CAIRGENTEAFF
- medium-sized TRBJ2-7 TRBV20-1 TGCAGTGCTAGAGAACCCGGGACTCCGAGGCAGTACTTC CSAREPGTPRQYF
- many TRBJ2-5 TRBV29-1 TGCAGCGTTCGAATAGAGACCCAGTACTTC CSVRIETQYF
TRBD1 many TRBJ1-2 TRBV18 TGTGCCAGCTCACCTGGGACAGGGGGTACCGTGTATGGCTACACCTTC CASSPGTGGTVYGYTF
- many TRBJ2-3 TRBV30 TGTGCCTGGAGTGCCCCCGGGACAGATACGCAGTATTTT CAWSAPGTDTQYF
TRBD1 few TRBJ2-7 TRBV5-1 TGCGCCAGCAGCCCCCGGGACAGTTTGAGAGAGCAGTACTTC CASSPRDSLREQYF
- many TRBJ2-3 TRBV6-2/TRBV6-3 TGTGCCAGCAATAGGGGCCCAGATACGCAGTATTTT CASNRGPDTQYF
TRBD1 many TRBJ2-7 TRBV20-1 TGCAGTGCTAGCCGGGACAGGGACAGGGAGCAGTACTTC CSASRDRDREQYF
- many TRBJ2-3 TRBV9 TGTGCCAGCAGCGCACAGGGGGGGGGTCCAGATACGCAGTATTTT CASSAQGGGPDTQYF
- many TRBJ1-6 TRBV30 TGTGCCTGGAAAGGCAGGGGTGGATCACCCCTCCACTTT CAWKGRGGSPLHF
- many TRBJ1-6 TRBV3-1 TGTGCCAGCAGGCAAAGTGATAATTCACCCCTCCACTTT CASRQSDNSPLHF
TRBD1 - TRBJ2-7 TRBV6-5 TGTGCCAGCAGTTACTCGTGGGACAGCTCCTACGAGCAGTACTTC CASSYSWDSSYEQYF
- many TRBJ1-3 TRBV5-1 TGCGCCAGCAGCTTGGAGGGTCGGATCTCTGGAAACACCATATATTTT CASSLEGRISGNTIYF
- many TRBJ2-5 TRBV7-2 TGTGCCAGCAGCGCGACCGGGACTGATCAAGAGACCCAGTACTTC CASSATGTDQETQYF
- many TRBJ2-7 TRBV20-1 TGCAGTGCTAGAGTCGCAGGGGCCTACGAGCAGTACTTC CSARVAGAYEQYF
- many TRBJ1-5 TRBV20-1 TGCAGTGCTAGTCCGATCCTGACACGCAATCAGCCCCAGCATTTT CSASPILTRNQPQHF
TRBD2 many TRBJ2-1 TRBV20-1 TGCAGTGCCCCCTTAGCGGGACGCTACAATGAGCAGTTCTTC CSAPLAGRYNEQFF
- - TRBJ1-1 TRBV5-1 - CASSFYICSARDRGQVLAFF
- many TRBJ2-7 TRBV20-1 TGCAGTGCTACCCATGCGGGGACCCCATCCTACGAGCAGTACTTC CSATHAGTPSYEQYF
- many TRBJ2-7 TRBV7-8 TGTGCCAGCAGCCGGGGCCGGACGTCCTACGAGCAGTACTTC CASSRGRTSYEQYF
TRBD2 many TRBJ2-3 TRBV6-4 TGTGCCAGCAGTAGCGGACTAGCGGACACAGATACGCAGTATTTT CASSSGLADTDTQYF